The T cell receptor beta chain described here comes from a study of STAT5B mutations in CD4+ large granular lymphocyte leukemia. In the study overall: Among healthy donors, a particular HLA allele went with more CDR3 'QG' motifs.

This clone was detected only once. No antigen is known for it. General observations from the study: Top patient clones used TRBV06 genes more often: 8/27 versus 2/35 in controls.

The germline gives CDR1 SGHRS, CDR2 YFSETQ. The CDR3 length is 13 residues. V lost 2 bases and J lost 5, with 11 bases in between. Assay: immunoSEQ multiplex PCR; the TCRdb copy retains only in-frame clones and omits some. The data contain under 35,000 clones, 68% of them seen just once; the ten biggest clones take up 1.5% to 2%. Source material: CD4+ T cells from blood buffy coats. The receptor comes from a human donor in good health. The chain recombines TRBV5-1 with TRBJ2-7, with D hard to call. The CDR3 nucleotides are TGCGCCAGCAGCTTTAGGCCTATGGACGAGCAGTACTTC. Translating gives CASSFRPMDEQYF.